The text below deals with one T cell receptor beta chain. Its antigen is currently not known. This record belongs to a study of synovial regulatory T cells in juvenile arthritis (dated by TCRdb to the mid-2010s). Regarding the research as a whole: Among sequenced patients, a few were therapy-naive, one received methotrexate plus infliximab, six received methotrexate, and one had no treatment information. The TCR repertoire comparisons covered Treg and Teff subsets from about a dozen JIA patients with active disease. The study compared the TCRbeta CDR3 repertoires of blood iaTreg cells, other blood Treg cells and synovial fluid Treg cells taken from matched patient samples. Effector T cell subsets were also sequenced in this cohort for comparisons, but the Treg dataset alone covers only blood and synovial fluid Treg cells.

What the research found in general, with its limitations: Compared with other blood Treg cells, blood iaTreg cells had lower TCR diversity, a finding consistent with antigen-driven expansion. iaTreg TCR repertoires were found to be largely private across patients and to partially overlap with synovial Teff and blood CPL repertoires. Synovial Treg cells shared more CDR3 sequences with iaTreg cells than with other blood Treg cells; Chao-Jaccard similarity confirmed closer relation.

Receptors were amplified or captured by the immunoSEQ multiplex PCR assay. Adaptive Biotechnologies carried out the TCRbeta CDR3 sequencing. The authors processed their data as follows. Repertoire similarity used the Chao-modified Jaccard index and median clonotype overlap from 200 random subsamples at equal sample size. The similarity analyses were based on either productive nucleotide sequences or amino acid sequences translated in silico. Repertoires were compared using hierarchical clustering with single linkage and t-SNE, both based on Chao-modified Jaccard distances. After normalising for sample size, the researchers measured repertoire diversity with the Renyi index across a range of alpha values. TCRdb carries this immuneACCESS record with in-frame sequences only. Its versions omit some clonotypes, under half of them owing to an unresolved V gene in the studies checked, with the rest unexplained. V and J calls and clone size come straight from that table; D and trimming were deduced from the DNA. This sample's listing comprises around 10,000 clones. The ten most abundant clones make up 0.95% to 1% of the sample.

TCR repertoire donors were around eleven juvenile idiopathic arthritis patients with active disease who had not reached inactive disease, 3 polyarticular and 8 oligoarticular. The median age of the TCR-sequenced patients was about 10 years (range roughly 2.4-25), and their median disease duration was roughly 7 years (range 0.2-19.1). Samples for TCR repertoire analysis were collected at two centres in Italy. Peripheral blood mononuclear cells were isolated using a Histopaque-1077 density gradient and were cryopreserved in approximately 90% FCS with approximately 10% DMSO. The source of this sequence is a donor aged 2-30 years with juvenile idiopathic arthritis. Source material: Treg cells from blood. In light of the paper, this sample's cell subset or site label describes: remaining (HLA-DR-negative) circulating blood Treg cells.

CDR3 region: CASSQEEGSYEQYF. The rearrangement joined TRBV4-3 to TRBJ2-7; TCRdb picks TRBD2, but there is no DNA to check that call. Reading from cysteine to phenylalanine, the CDR3 counts 14 amino acids. DNA is not recorded here. The germline V gene provides CDR1 LGHNA and CDR2 YSLEER.